This T cell receptor (beta chain) comes out of a study of blood T cell repertoires in COVID-19. The overall study: Samples came from the United States, Italy and Spain, spanning acute and convalescent COVID-19.

How the authors handled the data: How many nucleated cells were present was estimated from reference gene primer amplification. Sequencing used immunoSEQ multiplex PCR; TCRdb keeps in-frame clones, though not all of them. D and trimming were read from the DNA, whereas the V and J calls and clone size are those reported in that table. The sample gives about 98,000 clones, 87% of which show up once; approximately 5% is in the top ten. V was pared by 3 bases and J by 3 bases, with 2 bases of the junction left unmatched. Looked up from germline, CDR1 is SGHRS and CDR2 is YFSETQ. The CDR3 contains 14 residues.

The chain links TRBV5-1 to TRBJ1-1; 10 bases align to TRBD1. This sequence originates from a man in his 70s with acute or convalescent COVID-19. Sequencing input: peripheral blood. The CDR3: CASSSGTGDTEAFF. Written as DNA, the CDR3 is TGCGCCAGCAGCTCCGGGACAGGGGACACTGAAGCTTTCTTT.